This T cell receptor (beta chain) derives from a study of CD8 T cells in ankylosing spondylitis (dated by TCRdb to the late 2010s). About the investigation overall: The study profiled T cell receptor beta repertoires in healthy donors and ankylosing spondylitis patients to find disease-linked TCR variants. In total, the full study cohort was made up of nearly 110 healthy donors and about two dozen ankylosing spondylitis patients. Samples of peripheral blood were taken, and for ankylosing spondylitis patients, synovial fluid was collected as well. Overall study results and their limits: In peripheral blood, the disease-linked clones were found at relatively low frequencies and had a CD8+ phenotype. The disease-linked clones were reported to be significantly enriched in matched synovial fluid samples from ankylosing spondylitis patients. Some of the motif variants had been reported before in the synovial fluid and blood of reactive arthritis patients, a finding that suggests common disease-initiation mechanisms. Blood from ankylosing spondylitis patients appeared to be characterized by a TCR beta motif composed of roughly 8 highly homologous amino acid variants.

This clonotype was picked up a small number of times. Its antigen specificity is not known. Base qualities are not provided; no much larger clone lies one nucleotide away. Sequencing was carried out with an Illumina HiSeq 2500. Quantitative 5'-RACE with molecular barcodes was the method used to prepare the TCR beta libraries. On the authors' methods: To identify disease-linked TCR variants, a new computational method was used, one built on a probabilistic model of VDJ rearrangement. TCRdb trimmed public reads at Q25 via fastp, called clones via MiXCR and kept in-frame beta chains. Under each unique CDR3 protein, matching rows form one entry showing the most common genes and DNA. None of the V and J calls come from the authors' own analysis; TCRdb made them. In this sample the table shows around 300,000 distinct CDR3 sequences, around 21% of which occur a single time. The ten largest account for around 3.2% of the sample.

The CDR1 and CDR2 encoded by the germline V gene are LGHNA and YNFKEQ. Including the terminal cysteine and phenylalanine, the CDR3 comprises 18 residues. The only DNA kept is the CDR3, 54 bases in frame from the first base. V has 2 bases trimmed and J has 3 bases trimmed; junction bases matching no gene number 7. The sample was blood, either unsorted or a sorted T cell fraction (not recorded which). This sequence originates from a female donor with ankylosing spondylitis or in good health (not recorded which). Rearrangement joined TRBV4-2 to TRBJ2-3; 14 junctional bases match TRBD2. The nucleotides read TGTGCCAGCAGCCAACGGGGGACTAGCGGGAGCGGAACAGATACGCAGTATTTT. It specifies CASSQRGTSGSGTDTQYF.